One and the same sample provided the 6 T cell receptor beta chains below, sequenced in a study of molecular identifiers for immune sequencing clone quantification. In TCRdb, the PCR reads were re-called with MiXCR into one record per CDR3 protein. This table holds 60,000 to 70,000 distinct CDR3 sequences, under 20% found once. Sequenced: naive CD8+ T cells from blood, with Jurkat cell RNA spiked in. Subset indicated: FACS-sorted CD8+CD4-CCR7+CD45RA+ naive T cells. These receptors originate from a human donor in good health. Some libraries in this study had Jurkat cell RNA spiked in.

This clonotype was observed at least ten times. The rearrangement links TRBV19 to TRBJ2-3; a possible D gene is TRBD1 (5 bases). This CDR3 comprises 14 residues. Germline V CDR1 and CDR2: LNHDA, SQIVND (reference sequence). With 2 bases removed from V and 7 bases from J, the gap between germline ends came to 13 bases. The CDR3 reads CASSITERQNTQYF. CDR3 bases: TGTGCCAGTAGTATAACAGAACGACAGAATACGCAGTATTTT.

There are many counts of this clonotype. The gene calls are TRBV7-6 and TRBJ1-1, with 7 bases identical to TRBD1. Germline trimming cut 6 bases from V and 7 bases from J; bases unmatched to any gene: 5. Germline V CDR1 and CDR2: SGHVS, FNYEAQ. CDR3 length: 12 amino acids. For the CDR3, the DNA is TGTGCCAGCAGTCCGACAGGGATTGAAGCTTTCTTT. Residues: CASSPTGIEAFF.

This clonotype was detected many times. The gene calls are TRBV27 and TRBJ1-6; no clear D gene. The germline CDR1 and CDR2 sequences are MNHEY and SMNVEV (reference sequence). Trimming took off 4 bases at V and 5 bases at J, with 18 bases between the two ends. This CDR3 has 17 residues. CDR3 sequence: CASSYPLQDGNNSPLHF. CDR3 coding DNA: TGTGCCAGCAGTTATCCCCTCCAAGACGGAAATAATTCACCCCTCCACTTT.

CDR3 DNA sequence: TGTGCTAGTGGTTTGGGGGGACCCCTGTTTTTT. This sequence encodes CASGLGGPLFF. The V call is TRBV12-5, the J call TRBJ1-4; the D gene is possibly TRBD1 (5 bases). V lost 1 base and J 14 bases, leaving 8 bases between the germline ends. The CDR3 totals 11 residues. The V gene's germline CDR1 is LGHNT and CDR2 FRNRAP.

This clonotype came up many times. The V gene is TRBV12-3 or TRBV12-4, the J gene TRBJ2-3; tentative D call: TRBD2 (6 bases). The CDR3 extends over 16 amino acids. Trimming left V 1 base short and J 2 bases short, with 13 bases between. The CDR3 here is CASSLGGMDTTDTQYF. The CDR3 nucleotides read TGTGCCAGCAGTTTAGGCGGGATGGATACCACAGATACGCAGTATTTT.

Ten or more counts support this clonotype. The chain employs TRBV4-3 and TRBJ2-7; tentatively, D is TRBD2 (5 bases). The CDR3 runs 16 residues. In germline, CDR1 is LGHNA, CDR2 YSLEER. V gave up 0 bases and J gave up 3 bases, with 15 bases separating them. The CDR3 loop reads CASSQDHPAASYEQYF. The CDR3 coding sequence is TGCGCCAGCAGCCAAGATCACCCAGCGGCAAGCTACGAGCAGTACTTC.